This TCR beta chain was sequenced during a study of blood T cell repertoires in COVID-19. Authors' methods: For nucleated cells, counts were estimated from reference gene primer amplification. Produced via immunoSEQ multiplex PCR; TCRdb's table is partial and in-frame only. V and J calls and clone size are copied from that table; D and trimming were computed from the DNA. The repertoire holds about 76,000 clones, with roughly 85% as singletons. The sample holds one count of this clone. It was during active infection that Seattle patients were enrolled and then longitudinally followed. This TCR was sampled from a man aged 55 to 69 with COVID-19, enrolled during active disease. Sample: peripheral blood.

The CDR3 DNA is TGTGCCAGCAGTGAGGGGGGAGAGACCCAGTACTTC. Its protein product is CASSEGGETQYF. The chain couples TRBV6-1 to TRBJ2-5, with a possible D match to TRBD2 (6 bases). This CDR3 comprises 12 residues. V lost 3 bases to trimming and J lost 4 bases, with 6 bases between them. The germline V gene encodes CDR1 MNHNS and CDR2 SASEGT.